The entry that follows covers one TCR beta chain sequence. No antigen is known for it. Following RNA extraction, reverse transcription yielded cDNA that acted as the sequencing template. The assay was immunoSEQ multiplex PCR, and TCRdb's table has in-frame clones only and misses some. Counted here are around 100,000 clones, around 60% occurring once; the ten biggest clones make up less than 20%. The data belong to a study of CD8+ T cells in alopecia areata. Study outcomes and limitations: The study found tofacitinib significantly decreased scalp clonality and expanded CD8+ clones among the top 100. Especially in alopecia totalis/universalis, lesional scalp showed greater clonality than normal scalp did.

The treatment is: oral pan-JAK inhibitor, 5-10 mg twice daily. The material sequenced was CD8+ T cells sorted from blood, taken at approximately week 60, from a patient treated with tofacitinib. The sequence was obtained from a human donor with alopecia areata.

CDR3 bases: TGCGCCAGCAGCCAAGATGGGCCCGACGCGGATGAGCAGTTCTTC. It is translated as CASSQDGPDADEQFF. The V call is TRBV4-1, the J call TRBJ2-1; D unclear. In germline, CDR1 is MGHRA, CDR2 YSYEKL. The CDR3 runs 15 residues. Trimming took off 0 bases at V and 8 bases at J, with 14 bases between the two ends.